One and the same sample provided the 26 T cell receptor beta chains below, sequenced in a study of cytomegalovirus exposure and HLA in healthy donors. Sequencing was performed with immunoSEQ multiplex PCR; in TCRdb, only in-frame clones are kept and a portion is missing. The table lists 220,000 or so clones, about nine tenths of them singletons, with 2% to 2.5% in the top ten. The material sequenced was PBMCs. The receptors stem from a woman aged 18 to 35 in good health and CMV-seropositive.

The rearrangement uses TRBV7-8 and TRBJ2-7; D might be TRBD1 (6 bases). CDR1 is SGHVS, CDR2 FQNEAQ, per germline. This CDR3 is 15 amino acids long. Trimming shortened V by 2 bases and J by 2 bases, and 13 bases separated the two germline ends. The chain's CDR3 is CASSLSLGQTYEQYF. The CDR3 bases are TGTGCCAGCAGCTTATCCCTGGGACAAACCTACGAGCAGTACTTC. Drawing the rest from reference TRBV7-8 and TRBJ2-7, the complete variable domain is GAGVSQSPRYKVAKRGQDVALRCDPISGHVSLFWYQQALGQGPEFLTYFQNEAQLDKSGLPSDRFFAERPEGSVSTLKIQRTQQEDSAVYLCASSLSLGQTYEQYFGPGTRLTVT.

This clone has only a few counts. V usage is TRBV4-1 and J usage is TRBJ1-2, with D perhaps TRBD1 (6 bases). This CDR3 is built from 14 residues. Germline CDR1 and CDR2: MGHRA and YSYEKL. Trimming took 2 bases from V and 14 from J, leaving 21 bases between them. In nucleotides, the CDR3 is TGCGCCAGCAGCCAACCTCCTCGAGGGGGTTCTCAGACCTTC. Translated: CASSQPPRGGSQTF.

The gene calls are TRBV7-9 and TRBJ1-1; no reliable D call. V gave up 4 bases and J gave up 6 bases, with 21 bases separating them. The CDR3 covers 16 residues. CDR1 and CDR2 from the germline V gene are SEHNR and FQNEAQ (reference sequence). The CDR3 DNA is TGTGCCAGCAGCTCGTCAGCGCGGGGTGGCCGCGCTGAAGCTTTCTTT. Its translation is CASSSSARGGRAEAFF.

V usage is TRBV19 and J usage is TRBJ2-7, with 7 bases aligning to TRBD1. J lost 6 bases, V lost 5 bases, and 10 bases had no gene match. This CDR3 has 14 residues. Germline assignment: CDR1 LNHDA and CDR2 SQIVND (reference sequence). The CDR3 coding sequence is TGTGCCAGTAGTTCCGGCAGGGGGAGCGGCGAGCAGTACTTC. This codes for CASSSGRGSGEQYF. Filled out from reference TRBV19 and TRBJ2-7, the complete variable domain reads DGGITQSPKYLFRKEGQNVTLSCEQNLNHDAMYWYRQDPGQGLRLIYYSQIVNDFQKGDIAEGYSVSREKKESFPLTVTSAQKNPTAFYLCASSSGRGSGEQYFGPGTRLTVT.

V and J are TRBV11-2 and TRBJ1-1; the D is unclear. Trimming shortened V by 5 bases and J by 4 bases, and 14 bases separated the two germline ends. CDR1 and CDR2 (germline): SGHAT, FQNNGV. The CDR3 is 14 residues long. CDR3: CASSPGLGSTEAFF. The CDR3 nucleotides are TGTGCCAGCAGCCCCGGTCTGGGGAGCACTGAAGCTTTCTTT.

V usage is TRBV7-2 and J usage is TRBJ2-5, with 12 bases lining up with TRBD2. This CDR3 comprises 16 residues. CDR1 is SGHTA and CDR2 is FQGNSA in the germline V gene. The V and J ends lost 1 base and 1 base, in that order; junction bases with no gene match: 1. The CDR3 is CASSLGTSGVQETQYF. The CDR3 DNA sequence: TGTGCCAGCAGCTTAGGGACTAGCGGGGTCCAAGAGACCCAGTACTTC.

This chain connects TRBV29-1 to TRBJ2-1; no reliable D call. There are 15 residues in the CDR3. The germline CDR1 and CDR2 sequences are SQVTM and ANQGSEA. V was cut by 5 bases and J by 0 bases, with 14 bases left in between. The CDR3 here is CSVIAISRSYNEQFF. DNA for the CDR3: TGCAGCGTTATTGCTATCTCACGCTCCTACAATGAGCAGTTCTTC.

The gene calls are TRBV5-1 and TRBJ2-5; 10 bases align to TRBD1. The V segment lost 0 bases and the J segment 1 base; nucleotides outside the gene matches: 9. The CDR3 sequence is 18 residues long. Germline V lookup: CDR1 SGHRS, CDR2 YFSETQ. The CDR3 loop reads CASSLEGTGVFSQETQYF. The CDR3, as DNA: TGCGCCAGCAGCTTGGAGGGGACAGGGGTCTTTTCCCAAGAGACCCAGTACTTC.

This clone was detected only a few times. The gene calls are TRBV4-1 and TRBJ2-7; 9 bases are a match to TRBD2. With V trimmed by 4 bases and J by 3 bases, 7 bases remained unmatched. Germline CDR1 reads MGHRA; CDR2 reads YSYEKL. The CDR3 contains 15 residues. The CDR3 DNA is TGCGCCAGCAGCCTGGCGGGAGGGTGGAACTACGAGCAGTACTTC. Translated, it gives CASSLAGGWNYEQYF.

The chain has TRBV7-2 and TRBJ2-7, with D unclear. The V end was cut by 3 bases, the J end by 1 base, with 4 bases between. This CDR3 has 12 amino acids. In germline, CDR1 is SGHTA, CDR2 FQGNSA. In DNA form, the CDR3 reads TGTGCCAGCAGCTTCCCTTCCTACGAGCAGTACTTC. Translating it yields CASSFPSYEQYF.

The table lists this clone with a few counts. The chain combines TRBV16 with TRBJ1-2; D perhaps matches TRBD1 (6 bases). Germline assignment: CDR1 KGHSY and CDR2 FQNENV. Trimming took 3 bases from V and 3 from J, leaving 14 bases between them. This CDR3 contains 15 residues. This CDR3 is CASSHLGGGDYGYTF. CDR3 sequence (DNA): TGTGCCAGCAGCCACCTTGGAGGGGGGGACTATGGCTACACCTTC.

V usage is TRBV29-1 and J usage is TRBJ2-3, with 14 bases matching TRBD2. There are 16 residues in the CDR3. V shed 3 bases and J 3 bases; nucleotides not matched to a gene: 5. In germline, CDR1 is SQVTM, CDR2 ANQGSEA. As DNA, the CDR3 is TGCAGCGTTGAGGGGACTAGCGGGAGTTCGACAGATACGCAGTATTTT. It encodes CSVEGTSGSSTDTQYF.

The chain couples TRBV28 to TRBJ1-1; 11 bases agree with TRBD1. The V gene's germline CDR1 is MDHEN and CDR2 SYDVKM. After removal of 6 bases from V and 10 bases from J, the junction contained 10 bases not matched to a gene. The CDR3 is 14 residues long. CDR3 coding DNA: TGTGCCAGCAGAAGTTCCGGGACAGGGGGAATAGCTTTCTTT. Its translation: CASRSSGTGGIAFF.

This chain joins TRBV19 and TRBJ2-7, with no clear D. Trimming shortened V by 3 bases and J by 0 bases, and 6 bases separated the two germline ends. CDR3 size: 13 residues. Germline V CDR1 and CDR2: LNHDA, SQIVND (reference sequence). The CDR3 bases are TGTGCCAGTAGTATTAGCCGCTCCTACGAGCAGTACTTC. Protein sequence: CASSISRSYEQYF.

The rearrangement uses TRBV9 and TRBJ2-5; TRBD2 agrees at 10 bases. There are 14 residues in the CDR3. Germline V lookup: CDR1 SGDLS, CDR2 YYNGEE. The junction had 0 bases not matched to a gene; V was cut back by 3 bases and J by 1 base. The CDR3 nucleotides are TGTGCCAGCAGCGGACTAGCGGGCCAAGAGACCCAGTACTTC. Its protein is CASSGLAGQETQYF.

The V call is TRBV28, the J call TRBJ2-5; unclear D gene. The CDR3 totals 13 residues. Trimming shortened V by 3 bases and J by 7 bases, and 12 bases separated the two germline ends. Germline V gene sequence: CDR1 MDHEN, CDR2 SYDVKM. The CDR3 region has the DNA TGTGCCAGCAGTTTTCCGGGTTTGGTGACCCAGTACTTC. Amino acids: CASSFPGLVTQYF.

V usage is TRBV7-2 and J usage is TRBJ1-5, with TRBD1 as a possible D gene (6 bases). In germline, CDR1 is SGHTA, CDR2 FQGNSA. The V and J ends lost 2 bases and 1 base respectively, with 18 bases between them. There are 18 residues in the CDR3. The CDR3, as DNA: TGTGCCAGCAGCTTACGGGACACTCTTCGTCAGAGCAATCAGCCCCAGCATTTT. This gives the protein CASSLRDTLRQSNQPQHF.

The chain uses TRBV27 and TRBJ2-1; TRBD2 matches 7 bases. Trimming took 6 bases from V and 7 from J; bases not matched to a gene: 9. The CDR3 consists of 14 residues. The germline V gene has CDR1 MNHEY and CDR2 SMNVEV (reference sequence). This CDR3 reads CASSPATSPNEQFF. CDR3 in DNA: TGTGCCAGCAGCCCTGCGACTAGCCCAAATGAGCAGTTCTTC.

V and J are TRBV5-4 and TRBJ1-4; perhaps TRBD1 as D (6 bases). Per the germline V gene, CDR1 is SGHNT and CDR2 is YYREEE (reference sequence). This CDR3 is 16 amino acids long. V lost 4 bases to trimming and J lost 8 bases, with 21 bases between them. The CDR3 loop reads CASSKGGGATWEKLFF. CDR3 DNA sequence: TGTGCCAGCAGCAAAGGGGGAGGGGCTACTTGGGAAAAACTGTTTTTT.

The CDR3 nucleotides read TGTGCCAGCAGCGCGACTCGGGGCACTGAAGCTTTCTTT. Its protein product is CASSATRGTEAFF. This chain uses TRBV5-4 with TRBJ1-1; no definite D call. Germline V gene data show CDR1 as SGHNT and CDR2 as YYREEE (reference sequence). Trimming removed 4 bases from V and 4 bases from J, with 11 bases in between. CDR3 length equals 13 residues.

This clone was seen a single time. The chain carries TRBV7-9 and TRBJ2-3; a weak D match, TRBD1 (6 bases). The CDR3 has 15 amino acids. CDR1 and CDR2 from the germline V gene are SEHNR and FQNEAQ (reference sequence). Trimming took off 5 bases at V and 3 bases at J, with 15 bases between the two ends. Here the CDR3 reads CASSPGAGATDTQYF. The CDR3, as DNA: TGTGCCAGCAGCCCAGGGGCAGGTGCTACAGATACGCAGTATTTT. Using reference TRBV7-9 and TRBJ2-3 for the parts outside the CDR3, the full variable domain is DTGVSQNPRHKITKRGQNVTFRCDPISEHNRLYWYRQTLGQGPEFLTYFQNEAQLEKSRLLSDRFSAERPKGSFSTLEIQRTEQGDSAMYLCASSPGAGATDTQYFGPGTRLTVL.

J is TRBJ1-1 and V is TRBV28; D remains ambiguous. There are 13 residues in the CDR3. Trimming took off 3 bases at V and 0 bases at J, with 5 bases between the two ends. CDR1 and CDR2 (germline): MDHEN, SYDVKM. The CDR3 loop reads CASSLRVNTEAFF. The CDR3 DNA reads as TGTGCCAGCAGTTTGAGGGTGAACACTGAAGCTTTCTTT.

The chain carries TRBV27 and TRBJ1-1; unclear D gene. The CDR3 is 13 residues long. Germline V gene data show CDR1 as MNHEY and CDR2 as SMNVEV (reference sequence). V was clipped by 3 bases and J by 1 base, with 6 bases between them. For the CDR3, the DNA is TGTGCCAGCAGTTTCTACGGGAACACTGAAGCTTTCTTT. It translates to CASSFYGNTEAFF.

In DNA, the CDR3 is TGTGCCAGCAGCGGCCACCGCTGGGACAGGGTAGGTGAGCAGTACTTC. As protein: CASSGHRWDRVGEQYF. The chain has TRBV9 and TRBJ2-7, with TRBD1 matching 9 bases. This CDR3 has 16 residues. The germline V gene has CDR1 SGDLS and CDR2 YYNGEE. J gave up 7 bases and V 3 bases, and 14 bases lay outside the gene matches.

V usage is TRBV30 and J usage is TRBJ2-1; maybe TRBD1 (6 bases). Trimming shortened V by 2 bases and J by 4 bases, and 15 bases separated the two germline ends. Germline assignment: CDR1 GTSNPN and CDR2 SVGIG (reference sequence). The CDR3 consists of 15 residues. The CDR3 DNA reads as TGTGCCTGGAGTCCTGGGACACCTGATTACAATGAGCAGTTCTTC. Amino acids: CAWSPGTPDYNEQFF.

The CDR3 nucleotides read TGTGCCAGCAGTTTAGTGGGCGGGATCTTCTACGAGCAGTACTTC. This sequence encodes CASSLVGGIFYEQYF. This chain links TRBV28 with TRBJ2-7, with D perhaps matching TRBD2 (6 bases). CDR1 and CDR2 from the germline V gene are MDHEN and SYDVKM. CDR3 size: 15 residues. V gave up 2 bases and J gave up 3 bases, with 14 bases separating them.